Below, one TCR beta chain is given with its context. At one end the junction does not follow the germline gene, possibly because of a read error. Other DNA sequences of this sample code for an identical CDR3. These data originate in a study of shared clonotypes between healthy human individuals. Clones were read by immunoSEQ multiplex PCR, and TCRdb kept only the in-frame ones, dropping some. The repertoire holds roughly 1,100,000 clones, with 70% to 80% as singletons. The CDR3 runs 14 residues. The germline V gene encodes CDR1 MDHEN and CDR2 SYDVKM. The chain carries TRBV28 and TRBJ2-7; D not certain. The TCR sequence derives from a man between 18 and 35 years old in good health. The sequencing input was memory CD4+ T cells sorted from blood. Regarding subset: CD45RA-negative fraction. This chain's CDR3 is CASCGLEAAYEQYF. CDR3 DNA sequence: TGTGCCAGCTGCGGTCTCGAGGCAGCCTACGAGCAATACTTC.